The 14 T cell receptor beta chains reported below all come from one sample, sequenced in a study of CD4 T cells in relation to SARS-CoV-2 and coronaviruses. Before the COVID-19 pandemic, during about 2011-2019, CD4+ T cells were taken from unexposed donors. After roughly ten days of culture, CD4+ T cells were isolated. These receptors lack a known antigen. The method was immunoSEQ multiplex PCR; TCRdb's version includes in-frame clones alone and lacks a portion of them. The data contain roughly 17,000 clones, around 77% of them singletons. What was sequenced was CD4+ T cells from PBMCs, cultured in vitro. The receptors were sampled from a human donor in good health.

The gene calls are TRBV11-3 and TRBJ2-5, with D maybe TRBD2 (6 bases). The CDR3 loop spans 14 amino acids. V lost 4 bases and J 2 bases, leaving 11 bases between the germline ends. From germline, CDR1 is SGHNT and CDR2 YENEEA. CDR3 sequence reads: CASSSGLKQETQYF. The CDR3 region has the DNA TGTGCCAGCAGCTCGGGACTTAAGCAAGAGACCCAGTACTTC.

This chain connects TRBV5-1 to TRBJ1-1, with D possibly matching TRBD1 (6 bases). The CDR3 runs 15 residues. Trimming cost V 5 bases and J 0 bases, with 14 bases left between them. Germline V gives CDR1 SGHRS, CDR2 YFSETQ. The CDR3: CASSAAGGLNTEAFF. CDR3 DNA: TGCGCCAGCAGTGCTGCGGGGGGCCTGAACACTGAAGCTTTCTTT.

The chain uses TRBV28 and TRBJ1-6, with TRBD1 as a possible D gene (6 bases). V shed 3 bases and J shed 8 bases, with 8 bases lying between them. The CDR3 covers 13 residues. Germline assignment: CDR1 MDHEN and CDR2 SYDVKM. As DNA, the CDR3 is TGTGCCAGCAGTTTGGACAGAGATTCACCCCTCCACTTT. Translated, it gives CASSLDRDSPLHF. Drawing the rest from reference TRBV28 and TRBJ1-6, the complete variable domain is DVKVTQSSRYLVKRTGEKVFLECVQDMDHENMFWYRQDPGLGLRLIYFSYDVKMKEKGDIPEGYSVSREKKERFSLILESASTNQTSMYLCASSLDRDSPLHFGNGTRLTVT.

The genes are TRBV9 and TRBJ2-1; no clear D gene. CDR1 is SGDLS and CDR2 is YYNGEE in the germline V gene. The CDR3 is 15 amino acids. V gave up 4 bases and J gave up 0 bases, with 11 bases separating them. As DNA, the CDR3 is TGTGCCAGCAGCACGCCACCCGGCTCCTACAATGAGCAGTTCTTC. Its translation: CASSTPPGSYNEQFF.

This chain links TRBV5-1 with TRBJ2-3; 8 nucleotides align to TRBD2. V was pared by 3 bases and J by 0 bases, with 6 bases of the junction left unmatched. Germline lookup yields CDR1 SGHRS and CDR2 YFSETQ. The CDR3 is made up of 16 amino acids. In DNA, the CDR3 is TGCGCCAGCAGCTACCTGATAGCGGGAAGCACAGATACGCAGTATTTT. As protein: CASSYLIAGSTDTQYF.

About this clone itself: Relative to the germline gene, one junction end is altered; a read error may explain this. The chain employs TRBV5-1 and TRBJ2-1; no clear D gene. The CDR3 is 17 amino acids. CDR1 SGHRS and CDR2 YFSETQ come from the germline V gene. CDR3 sequence reads: CASSPALFSRSNNEQFF. Here the CDR3 DNA reads TGCGCCAGCAGCCCAGCCCTCTTTAGCCGCTCCAACAATGAGCAGTTCTTC.

This sequence joins TRBV5-1 and TRBJ2-5; 9 bases line up with TRBD1. The J segment lost 4 bases and the V segment lost 5 bases, leaving 6 bases of the junction unmatched. Germline V gene lookup returns CDR1 SGHRS and CDR2 YFSETQ. The CDR3 runs 14 residues. CDR3 loop: CASRRDRVGETQYF. In DNA, the CDR3 is TGCGCCAGCAGGAGGGACAGGGTGGGAGAGACCCAGTACTTC.

This chain joins TRBV7-9 and TRBJ1-2; 7 bases are a match to TRBD1. The CDR3 totals 15 residues. Germline V gene data show CDR1 as SEHNR and CDR2 as FQNEAQ (reference sequence). The J segment lost 2 bases and the V segment lost 6 bases, leaving 9 bases of the junction unmatched. CDR3 in amino acids: CASRYEGQQNYGYTF. The CDR3 DNA sequence: TGTGCCAGCAGGTATGAGGGACAGCAAAACTATGGCTACACCTTC. Filled out from reference TRBV7-9 and TRBJ1-2, the complete variable domain reads DTGVSQNPRHKITKRGQNVTFRCDPISEHNRLYWYRQTLGQGPEFLTYFQNEAQLEKSRLLSDRFSAERPKGSFSTLEIQRTEQGDSAMYLCASRYEGQQNYGYTFGSGTRLTVV.

The chain joins TRBV6-5 to TRBJ2-7; D gene ambiguous. The V gene's germline CDR1 is MNHEY and CDR2 SVGAGI. The CDR3 loop spans 16 amino acids. V dropped 0 bases and J dropped 1 base, with 13 bases sitting between them. The CDR3 nucleotides are TGTGCCAGCAGTTACTCGAAGGCAGACTGGTCCTACGAGCAGTACTTC. Protein sequence: CASSYSKADWSYEQYF.

The CDR3 bases are TGTGCCAAGGTTCAGGAGAACACTGAAGCTTTCTTT. This translates into CAKVQENTEAFF. The chain couples TRBV12-3 or TRBV12-4 to TRBJ1-1; no clear D gene. V dropped 10 bases and J dropped 1 base, with 10 bases sitting between them. The CDR3 runs to 12 residues.

The chain recombines TRBV19 with TRBJ1-2, with no clear D. The ends were cut back, 5 bases at V and 1 base at J, with 8 bases in the middle. The CDR3 has 13 amino acids. Per the germline V gene, CDR1 is LNHDA and CDR2 is SQIVND (reference sequence). The DNA of the CDR3 is TGTGCCAGTAGTCTCAGTAGTAACTATGGCTACACCTTC. Translated, it gives CASSLSSNYGYTF.

J is TRBJ2-6 and V is TRBV18; 7 nucleotides agree with TRBD1. V shed 6 bases and J 4 bases; nucleotides not matched to a gene: 9. Per the germline V gene, CDR1 is KGHSH and CDR2 is LQKENI. This CDR3 region has 16 residues. CDR3 in amino acids: CASSRQGFSGANVLTF. CDR3 DNA sequence: TGTGCCAGCTCCCGACAGGGTTTTTCCGGGGCCAACGTCCTGACTTTC.

This clone has a single count. The chain recombines TRBV12-5 with TRBJ2-4; D call uncertain. Germline CDR1 is LGHNT and CDR2 is FRNRAP. Trimming stripped 6 bases from V and 10 bases from J, with 16 bases between. There are 13 residues in the CDR3. The DNA of the CDR3 is TGTGCTAGTGGAGGGTCAATCCCGCGGATTCAGTACTTC. This gives the protein CASGGSIPRIQYF.

The rearrangement uses TRBV7-9 and TRBJ1-2, with 10 bases fitting TRBD1. CDR1 and CDR2 (germline): SEHNR, FQNEAQ (reference sequence). The V gene end was trimmed by 5 bases and the J gene end by 1 base; junction bases not matched to a gene: 4. This CDR3 is built from 15 residues. The CDR3 here is CASSPRTGGNYGYTF. In nucleotides, the CDR3 is TGTGCCAGCAGCCCCCGGACAGGGGGTAACTATGGCTACACCTTC.